The 13 T cell receptor beta chains listed next were all sequenced from one sample in a study of T-cell reconstitution after alpha-beta-depleted transplantation in children. TCRbeta library preparation incorporated unique molecular identifiers. Each CDR3 protein is one row after TCRdb ran MiXCR on the PCR reads. Here the sample spans some 200,000 distinct CDR3 sequences, around 9.5% being singletons. The specimen comprised PBMCs from the stem cell graft donor, sampled from the stem cell graft. These TCRs come from a human donor who donated a stem cell graft to a child with acute lymphoblastic leukemia.

The rearrangement uses TRBV6-5 and TRBJ1-3; no definite D call. The length of the CDR3 is 12 residues. CDR1 and CDR2 from the germline V gene are MNHEY and SVGAGI. Trimming removed 7 bases from V and 4 bases from J, with 8 bases in between. CDR3 sequence: CASKTRGNTIYF. The CDR3 bases are TGTGCCAGCAAGACAAGGGGAAACACCATATATTTT.

This clonotype was seen just once. This chain uses TRBV6-2 or TRBV6-3 with TRBJ1-1; D gene uncertain. V lost 0 bases to trimming and J lost 0 bases, with 11 bases between them. Germline V gene sequence: CDR1 MNHEY, CDR2 SVGEGT. The CDR3 spans 16 residues. The CDR3 sequence is CASSYSNPGMNTEAFF. The CDR3 nucleotides are TGTGCCAGCAGTTACTCGAACCCGGGCATGAACACTGAAGCTTTCTTT.

This clonotype was seen repeatedly, ten times or more. V gene TRBV12-3 or TRBV12-4 combines with J gene TRBJ2-2, with 7 bases aligning to TRBD2. CDR3 size: 17 residues. V lost 0 bases, J lost 0 bases, and 4 bases stayed unmatched. CDR3 sequence: CASSLARGSANTGELFF. The CDR3 coding sequence is TGTGCCAGCAGTTTAGCGCGGGGGAGCGCGAACACCGGGGAGCTGTTTTTT.

This clonotype appeared a few times. This chain joins TRBV5-1 and TRBJ2-2; TRBD2 matches 13 bases. The CDR3 length is 17 residues. Germline V gene data show CDR1 as SGHRS and CDR2 as YFSETQ. V was pared by 4 bases and J by 1 base, with 4 bases of the junction left unmatched. Written as DNA, the CDR3 is TGCGCCAGCAGCCCCCGGACTAGCGGGGGGAACACCGGGGAGCTGTTTTTT. Protein product: CASSPRTSGGNTGELFF.

This clonotype occurred many times. CDR3 sequence reads: CASTTGVTSPLHF. CDR3 DNA: TGTGCCAGTACAACAGGGGTTACTTCACCCCTCCACTTT. The chain joins TRBV19 to TRBJ1-6, with 7 bases fitting TRBD1. Germline V gene data show CDR1 as LNHDA and CDR2 as SQIVND (reference sequence). With V trimmed by 7 bases and J by 9 bases, 6 bases remained unmatched. The CDR3 runs to 13 residues.

In its sample, this clonotype was seen many times. The rearrangement links TRBV20-1 to TRBJ2-3; D remains unclear. Trimming took 5 bases from V and 0 from J, leaving 12 bases between them. Germline loops: CDR1 DFQATT, CDR2 SNEGSKA (reference sequence). CDR3 size: 14 residues. DNA of the CDR3: TGCAGTGCTGCGCCTGACGGAAGCACAGATACGCAGTATTTT. It specifies CSAAPDGSTDTQYF.

V and J are TRBV11-1 and TRBJ1-1; TRBD1 matches 7 bases. V lost 5 bases, J lost 3 bases, and 18 bases stayed unmatched. Germline V gene data show CDR1 as SGHAT and CDR2 as FQDESV (reference sequence). The CDR3 runs to 18 residues. CDR3 coding DNA: TGTGCCAGCAGCCCCCGACAGGGATTTCAGGCGTTGTACACTGAAGCTTTCTTT. Translation gives CASSPRQGFQALYTEAFF.

This clonotype was picked up many times. This chain joins TRBV7-9 and TRBJ2-5, with D unclear. V lost 5 bases to trimming and J lost 4 bases, with 8 bases between them. Looked up from germline, CDR1 is SEHNR and CDR2 is FQNEAQ (reference sequence). The CDR3 is made up of 12 amino acids. The CDR3 spells CASSPSRETQYF. CDR3 coding DNA: TGTGCCAGCAGCCCCTCGAGAGAGACCCAGTACTTC. The full variable domain, in which reference TRBV7-9 and TRBJ2-5 provide the parts outside the CDR3, is DTGVSQNPRHKITKRGQNVTFRCDPISEHNRLYWYRQTLGQGPEFLTYFQNEAQLEKSRLLSDRFSAERPKGSFSTLEIQRTEQGDSAMYLCASSPSRETQYFGPGTRLLVL.

This clonotype showed up many times. The chain carries TRBV29-1 and TRBJ1-2; D might be TRBD1 (5 bases). CDR3 length equals 12 residues. Germline V gene lookup returns CDR1 SQVTM and CDR2 ANQGSEA. V was pared by 2 bases and J by 8 bases, with 12 bases between. In DNA, the CDR3 is TGCAGCGTTGAACAGGGATCGGGAGGCTACACCTTC. Residues: CSVEQGSGGYTF.

The chain couples TRBV12-3 or TRBV12-4 to TRBJ1-3, with 7 bases matching TRBD1. The CDR3 has 15 residues. With V trimmed by 1 base and J by 8 bases, 8 bases remained unmatched. CDR3 DNA: TGTGCCAGCAGTTTAGGAGGGGGCCAAATAGACACCATATATTTT. It specifies CASSLGGGQIDTIYF.

In this sample, this clonotype turned up many times. This chain links TRBV4-2 with TRBJ2-5; 9 positions agree with TRBD2. CDR1 LGHNA and CDR2 YNFKEQ come from the germline V gene. The CDR3 consists of 16 residues. V dropped 0 bases and J dropped 8; count of bases not matched to a gene: 10. CDR3 region: CASSQDLAGGRGTQYF. CDR3 bases: TGTGCCAGCAGCCAAGATCTTGCGGGGGGGAGAGGAACCCAGTACTTC.

This clonotype was found many times. The rearrangement links TRBV7-2 to TRBJ2-7; D is possibly TRBD2 (7 bases). The CDR3 is 15 residues long. The ends were cut back, 2 bases at V and 2 bases at J, with 13 bases in the middle. Germline V gene lookup returns CDR1 SGHTA and CDR2 FQGNSA. The CDR3 reads CASSLREGVAYEQYF. CDR3 sequence (DNA): TGTGCCAGCAGCTTAAGGGAGGGGGTGGCCTACGAGCAGTACTTC.

This clonotype was recorded many times. The chain couples TRBV10-3 to TRBJ2-1, with 8 bases identical to TRBD1. The J segment lost 15 bases and the V segment lost 6 bases, leaving 16 bases of the junction unmatched. This CDR3 region has 14 residues. Germline lookup yields CDR1 ENHRY and CDR2 SYGVKD. The CDR3 DNA follows: TGTGCCATCAGCCACCCGCCCACAGGGGGATTTTTGTTCTTC. It is translated as CAISHPPTGGFLFF.